This TCR beta chain was observed in a study of Graves' ophthalmopathy and Graves' hyperthyroidism. RNA served as the template for amplifying TCR beta CDR3 regions. In the first round, RT-PCR was carried out with HTBI primers, and a multiplex PCR formed the second round. One entry per CDR3 protein, called by TCRdb with MiXCR from the multiplex PCR reads. The sample shows approximately 640,000 distinct CDR3 sequences, over 40% of them seen only once. Where ophthalmopathy was present, donors had moderate-to-severe activity, CAS ≥3, NOSPECS ≥4 and duration under 3 months. Diagnosis was based on clinical symptoms, serum thyroxine, TRAb, thyroid ultrasound and orbital computed tomography. Out of about 11 ml of fresh peripheral blood, PBMCs were obtained. Study-wide results and limits: Blood also harbored most expanded thyroid clonotypes above 0.001 frequency.

Turning to this clonotype: Its antigen is not known.

Germline V CDR1 and CDR2: DFQATT, SNEGSKA (reference sequence). The CDR3 totals 14 residues. The germline V and J ends were trimmed by 6 bases and 2 bases, with 16 bases remaining between them. The sequenced sample consisted of peripheral blood. The clonotype comes from an adult man with Graves' ophthalmopathy. The V and J genes are TRBV20-1 and TRBJ1-1; maybe TRBD1 (5 bases). CDR3 DNA sequence: TGCAGTGCCACGGGACGGAGCGGTAACACTGAAGCTTTCTTT. Amino acids: CSATGRSGNTEAFF.